The clone carrying this T cell receptor (beta chain) was found a few times. The antigen remains unidentified. The data stem from a study of identical twins. A universal primer site was incorporated via template switching, and the cDNA contained unique molecular identifiers. One entry per CDR3 protein results from TCRdb running MiXCR on the 5' RACE reads. Here the sample spans a few hundred thousand distinct CDR3 sequences, around a tenth being singletons. Trimming took off 0 bases at V and 5 bases at J, with 11 bases between the two ends. This CDR3 comprises 14 residues. Germline loops: CDR1 SGHRS, CDR2 YFSETQ. Study results and limitations: Twin pairs' shared out-of-frame alpha sequences were enriched in low generation probability.

The donor group consisted entirely of healthy Caucasians. This same sample was also taken into another study, of yellow fever vaccine responses in identical twins.

The chain recombines TRBV5-1 with TRBJ2-5; D is undetermined. The receptor was isolated from a young woman in good health. Specimen: PBMCs. The chain's CDR3 is CASSLVVAVETQYF. The CDR3 DNA reads as TGCGCCAGCAGCTTGGTAGTGGCAGTCGAGACCCAGTACTTC.